This note documents a single T cell receptor (beta chain) sequence. The antigen is not known. This specimen comes from a study of graft-versus-host responses after intestinal transplantation. V was clipped by 2 bases and J by 7 bases; unmatched bases: 6. CDR1 and CDR2 from the germline V gene are MNHEY and SVGAGI. The length of the CDR3 is 16 residues. Here immunoSEQ multiplex PCR was the method, and the copy in TCRdb shows in-frame clones only, minus some. Here the sample spans about 88,000 clones, just under 95% being singletons. The specimen comprised unstimulated CD4+ T cells sorted from spleen or lymph node cells, sampled before intestinal transplant. V usage is TRBV6-5 and J usage is TRBJ2-1; 12 nucleotides align to TRBD1. This receptor was identified in a human donor who received an intestinal transplant. CDR3 loop: CASSYGGQGAINEQFF. The DNA of the CDR3 is TGTGCCAGCAGTTACGGGGGACAGGGGGCAATTAATGAGCAGTTCTTC.